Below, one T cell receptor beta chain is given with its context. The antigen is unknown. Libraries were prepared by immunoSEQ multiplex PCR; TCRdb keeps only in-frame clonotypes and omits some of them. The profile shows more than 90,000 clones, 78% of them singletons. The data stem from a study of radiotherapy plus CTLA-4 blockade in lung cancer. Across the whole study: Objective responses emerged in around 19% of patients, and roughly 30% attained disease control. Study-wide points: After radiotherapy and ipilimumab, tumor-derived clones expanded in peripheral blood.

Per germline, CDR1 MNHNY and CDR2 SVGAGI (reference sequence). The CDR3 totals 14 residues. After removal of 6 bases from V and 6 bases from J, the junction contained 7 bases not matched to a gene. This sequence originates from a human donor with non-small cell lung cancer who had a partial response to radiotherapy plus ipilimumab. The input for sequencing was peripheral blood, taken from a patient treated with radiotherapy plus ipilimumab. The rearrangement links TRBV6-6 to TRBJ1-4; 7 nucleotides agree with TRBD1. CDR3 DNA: TGTGCCAGCAGGGGCAGGGGGATTTATGAAAAACTGTTTTTT. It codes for CASRGRGIYEKLFF.